The 13 T cell receptor beta chains given below trace back to one sample, sequenced in a study of blood T cell repertoires in COVID-19. Some clones are missing from TCRdb's copy, which holds only in-frame ones; the method was immunoSEQ multiplex PCR. The sample shows under 200,000 clones, roughly four fifths of them seen only once. Input material: peripheral blood. These TCRs come from a woman aged 40 to 55 with acute or convalescent COVID-19.

V is TRBV3-1 (or the pseudogene TRBV3-2) and J is TRBJ2-7; D not resolved. This CDR3 is built from 13 residues. Germline V CDR1 and CDR2: LGHDT, YNNKEL (reference sequence). Trimming pared 7 bases from V and 4 bases from J, leaving 14 bases between. The CDR3 nucleotides read TGTGCCAGCACCGACACGACCCGTTACGAGCAGTACTTC. The encoded protein is CASTDTTRYEQYF.

This clone showed up just once. J is TRBJ1-5 and V is TRBV13; TRBD1 matches 7 bases. With V trimmed by 3 bases and J by 0 bases, 5 bases remained unmatched. Germline V gives CDR1 PRHDT, CDR2 FYEKMQ (reference sequence). This CDR3 contains 16 residues. CDR3 amino acids: CASSFSQGLSNQPQHF. In DNA form, the CDR3 reads TGTGCCAGCAGCTTCTCACAGGGGCTTAGCAATCAGCCCCAGCATTTT.

V gene TRBV5-1 combines with J gene TRBJ2-3, with TRBD2 identical over 8 bases. V was clipped by 0 bases and J by 11 bases; unmatched bases: 2. The CDR3 is 12 amino acids. The germline V gene encodes CDR1 SGHRS and CDR2 YFSETQ. The CDR3 sequence: CASSLDGRGQYF. As DNA, the CDR3 is TGCGCCAGCAGCTTGGACGGGAGGGGGCAGTATTTT.

The rearrangement links TRBV10-1 to TRBJ2-2, with 7 nucleotides matching TRBD1. Germline assignment: CDR1 WNHNN and CDR2 SYGVQD (reference sequence). Trimming took 8 bases from V and 3 from J; bases not matched to a gene: 6. The CDR3 is 14 amino acids. CDR3 region: CASADREYTGELFF. The CDR3 bases are TGCGCCAGCGCCGACAGGGAATACACCGGGGAGCTGTTTTTT.

The chain combines TRBV14 with TRBJ2-7; TRBD2 matches at 11 bases. Germline V CDR1 and CDR2: SGHDN, FVKESK. This CDR3 region has 15 residues. V shed 1 base, J shed 3 bases, and the junction held 2 bases outside the gene matches. The CDR3 DNA sequence: TGTGCCAGCAGCCAAGCTCTAGCGGGAGGCTACGAGCAGTACTTC. As protein: CASSQALAGGYEQYF.

The chain links TRBV2 to TRBJ2-7, with D hard to call. Germline V gene data show CDR1 as SNHLY and CDR2 as FYNNEI. CDR3 size: 13 residues. V gave up 1 base and J gave up 6 bases, with 10 bases separating them. DNA of the CDR3: TGTGCCAGCAGTGAAGGGTTGAGGTCCGAGCAGTACTTC. It yields the protein CASSEGLRSEQYF. Full variable domain (rest looked up from reference TRBV2 and TRBJ2-7): EPEVTQTPSHQVTQMGQEVILRCVPISNHLYFYWYRQILGQKVEFLVSFYNNEISEKSEIFDDQFSVERPDGSNFTLKIRSTKLEDSAMYFCASSEGLRSEQYFGPGTRLTVT.

The chain carries TRBV30 and TRBJ2-1, with 9 bases lining up with TRBD2. Per germline, CDR1 GTSNPN and CDR2 SVGIG (reference sequence). The CDR3 runs 11 residues. The J segment lost 7 bases and the V segment lost 8 bases, leaving 3 bases of the junction unmatched. CDR3 loop: CAGGLANEQFF. The CDR3 nucleotides read TGTGCCGGGGGACTAGCAAATGAGCAGTTCTTC.

This clone was observed a few times. This rearrangement joins TRBV7-9 to TRBJ2-1; 16 nucleotides match TRBD2. The germline V gene has CDR1 SEHNR and CDR2 FQNEAQ (reference sequence). The CDR3 is 17 residues long. Trimming cost V 5 bases and J 9 bases; bases outside gene matches: 10. The CDR3 here is CASSPGLAGGVNGEQFF. The CDR3 coding sequence is TGTGCCAGCAGCCCGGGACTAGCGGGAGGGGTGAACGGTGAGCAGTTCTTC.

The CDR3 region has the DNA TGTGCCAGCACCTTCGACAGGGGGAACACTGAAGCTTTCTTT. Translated, it gives CASTFDRGNTEAFF. The chain combines TRBV28 with TRBJ1-1; the match to TRBD1 covers 8 bases. Trimming cost V 7 bases and J 1 base; bases outside gene matches: 5. Germline CDR1 MDHEN, CDR2 SYDVKM. This CDR3 has 14 residues.

The chain is built from TRBV6-5 and TRBJ2-7, with 8 bases aligning to TRBD1. Germline values: CDR1 MNHEY, CDR2 SVGAGI. The CDR3 covers 14 residues. With V trimmed by 11 bases and J by 6 bases, 15 bases remained unmatched. The chain's CDR3 is CAVNGGQARGEQYF. CDR3 DNA sequence: TGTGCCGTCAACGGGGGACAGGCCCGGGGCGAGCAGTACTTC.

Only a few counts were recorded for this clone. Other DNA sequences in this sample translate to the same CDR3. The CDR3 DNA reads TGTGCCAGCAACGGGGTCAATCAGCCCCAGCATTTT. This sequence encodes CASNGVNQPQHF. The rearrangement joins TRBV2 to TRBJ1-5; no clear D gene. In germline, CDR1 is SNHLY, CDR2 FYNNEI. Trimming left V 7 bases short and J 3 bases short, with 7 bases between. The CDR3 is 12 amino acids.

The CDR3 nucleotides are TGCGCCAGCCAATGGGGAGCGGGAGAAGAGACCCAGTACTTC. Its protein product is CASQWGAGEETQYF. The chain uses TRBV5-1 and TRBJ2-5, with 8 bases aligning to TRBD2. Germline V gene sequence: CDR1 SGHRS, CDR2 YFSETQ. J was trimmed by 3 bases and V by 7 bases; bases with no gene match: 8. The CDR3 has 14 amino acids. The entire variable domain, with the rest obtained from reference TRBV5-1 and TRBJ2-5, is as follows: KAGVTQTPRYLIKTRGQQVTLSCSPISGHRSVSWYQQTPGQGLQFLFEYFSETQRNKGNFPGRFSGRQFSNSRSEMNVSTLELGDSALYLCASQWGAGEETQYFGPGTRLLVL.

The chain uses TRBV5-4 and TRBJ2-1, with 10 bases that match TRBD1. J gave up 8 bases and V 5 bases, and 16 bases lay outside the gene matches. CDR3 length: 17 residues. Per germline, CDR1 SGHNT and CDR2 YYREEE (reference sequence). The CDR3 is CASSTGAGTGVSHEQFF. The CDR3 DNA is TGTGCCAGCAGTACCGGGGCCGGGACAGGGGTGTCACATGAGCAGTTCTTC.